This T cell receptor (beta chain) comes out of a study of T-cell reconstitution after alpha-beta-depleted transplantation in children. In germline, CDR1 is SEHNR, CDR2 FQNEAQ (reference sequence). V gave up 0 bases and J gave up 0 bases, with 7 bases separating them. The CDR3 length is 15 residues. Researchers prepared the TCRbeta library using unique molecular identifiers, the study reports. TCRdb used MiXCR to reprocess the PCR reads, holding one entry per CDR3 protein. The sample contains around 380,000 distinct CDR3 sequences, about a tenth of which appear only once. Source: PBMCs from the stem cell graft donor, taken from the stem cell graft. The chain has TRBV7-9 and TRBJ2-3; D not resolved. The receptor was derived from a human donor who donated a stem cell graft to a child with acute myeloid leukemia. The CDR3 is CASSLAPYSTDTQYF. The CDR3 bases are TGTGCCAGCAGCTTAGCACCCTACAGCACAGATACGCAGTATTTT.